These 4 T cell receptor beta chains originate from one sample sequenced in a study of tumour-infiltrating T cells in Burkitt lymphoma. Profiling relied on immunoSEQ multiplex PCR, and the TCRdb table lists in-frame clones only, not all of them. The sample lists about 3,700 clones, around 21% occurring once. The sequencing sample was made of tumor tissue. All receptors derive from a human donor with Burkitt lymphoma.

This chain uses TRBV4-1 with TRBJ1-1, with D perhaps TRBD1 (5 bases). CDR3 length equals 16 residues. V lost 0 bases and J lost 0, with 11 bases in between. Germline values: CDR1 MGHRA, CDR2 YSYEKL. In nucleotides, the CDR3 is TGCGCCAGCAGCCAAGATCCGGGGGGTCTGAACACTGAAGCTTTCTTT. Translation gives CASSQDPGGLNTEAFF.

This CDR3 reads CASRTSFSAHNEQFF. The CDR3, as DNA: TGTGCCAGCAGGACAAGTTTCAGTGCCCACAATGAGCAGTTCTTC. The chain links TRBV6-4 to TRBJ2-1, with D unresolved. This CDR3 is built from 15 residues. Germline assignment: CDR1 MRHNA and CDR2 SNTAGT. Trimming left V 6 bases short and J 5 bases short, with 17 bases between.

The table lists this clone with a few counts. The CDR3 protein is CASSPKVAGTDTQYF. CDR3 bases: TGTGCCAGCTCACCAAAAGTAGCGGGCACAGATACGCAGTATTTT. The chain has TRBV18 and TRBJ2-3; possibly TRBD2 for D (6 bases). V lost 2 bases and J lost 1, with 10 bases in between. The CDR3 is 15 residues long. The germline V gene has CDR1 KGHSH and CDR2 LQKENI.

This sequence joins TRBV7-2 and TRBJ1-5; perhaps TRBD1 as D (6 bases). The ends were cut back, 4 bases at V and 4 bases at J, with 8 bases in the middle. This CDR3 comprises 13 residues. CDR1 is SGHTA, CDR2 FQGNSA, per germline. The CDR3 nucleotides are TGTGCCAGCAGCTCAGGACAGAATCAGCCCCAGCATTTT. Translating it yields CASSSGQNQPQHF.